These 11 T cell receptor beta chains were sequenced from one sample in a study of blood T cell repertoires in COVID-19. The repertoire was sequenced with immunoSEQ multiplex PCR; TCRdb's copy has only in-frame clones and lacks some. The sample holds hundreds of thousands of clones, around 89% seen once. The material sequenced was PBMCs or T cells enriched from blood (not recorded which). The origin of the receptors is a woman aged 30 to 39 who had recovered from COVID-19.

V and J are TRBV20-1 and TRBJ2-7; D call uncertain. Germline V lookup: CDR1 DFQATT, CDR2 SNEGSKA (reference sequence). The CDR3 extends over 11 amino acids. The V end was cut by 2 bases, the J end by 7 bases, with 9 bases between. Here the CDR3 reads CSARIPLEQYF. The CDR3 bases are TGCAGTGCTAGAATCCCTTTAGAGCAGTACTTC.

This chain connects TRBV7-9 to TRBJ1-2; D is possibly TRBD1 (5 bases). Germline V CDR1 and CDR2: SEHNR, FQNEAQ (reference sequence). This CDR3 contains 16 residues. V gave up 6 bases and J gave up 4 bases, with 21 bases separating them. The CDR3 sequence is CASSQRSGHRLYGYTF. For the CDR3, the DNA is TGTGCCAGCAGTCAACGATCAGGGCACCGTCTCTATGGCTACACCTTC.

This clone was seen a few times. This chain links TRBV6-5 with TRBJ2-7; the match to TRBD2 covers 7 bases. The CDR3 sequence is 15 residues long. The J segment lost 7 bases and the V segment lost 2 bases, leaving 11 bases of the junction unmatched. Germline CDR1 MNHEY, CDR2 SVGAGI. The CDR3 here is CASSYISSGGREQYF. DNA of the CDR3: TGTGCCAGCAGTTACATCTCTAGCGGAGGTCGGGAGCAGTACTTC.

V usage is TRBV5-1 and J usage is TRBJ1-1, with 8 bases identical to TRBD1. From germline, CDR1 is SGHRS and CDR2 YFSETQ. Germline trimming cut 4 bases from V and 3 bases from J; bases unmatched to any gene: 14. This CDR3 has 17 amino acids. This CDR3 reads CASSPTYRGGLDTEAFF. In nucleotides, the CDR3 is TGCGCCAGCAGCCCAACATACAGGGGGGGGCTGGACACTGAAGCTTTCTTT.

The gene calls are TRBV5-5 and TRBJ2-7; D unclear. Trimming pared 1 base from V and 0 bases from J, leaving 11 bases between. Germline values: CDR1 SGHKS, CDR2 YYEKEE (reference sequence). The CDR3 consists of 15 residues. Here the CDR3 reads CASSLSRQPSYEQYF. The CDR3 DNA is TGTGCCAGCAGCTTGAGCAGGCAGCCCTCCTACGAGCAGTACTTC.

The table lists this clone with a count of one. The V gene is TRBV24-1, the J gene TRBJ1-2, with TRBD1 identical over 7 bases. The junction had 0 bases not matched to a gene; V was cut back by 6 bases and J by 0 bases. Germline V gene sequence: CDR1 KGHDR, CDR2 SFDVKD. The CDR3 runs 13 residues. The CDR3 loop is CATSQGANYGYTF. As DNA, the CDR3 is TGTGCCACCAGTCAGGGGGCTAACTATGGCTACACCTTC.

The V and J genes are TRBV14 and TRBJ1-2; D unclear. The CDR3 contains 15 residues. The V end was cut by 0 bases, the J end by 3 bases, with 11 bases between. Germline V lookup: CDR1 SGHDN, CDR2 FVKESK. As DNA, the CDR3 is TGTGCCAGCAGCCAAGATGTGGCCAAGTACTATGGCTACACCTTC. This encodes CASSQDVAKYYGYTF.

V and J are TRBV9 and TRBJ1-1; D call uncertain. The germline V gene encodes CDR1 SGDLS and CDR2 YYNGEE. The CDR3 totals 13 residues. Deletions cut 1 base from V and 4 bases from J, with 8 bases between. CDR3 nucleotides: TGTGCCAGCAGCGTAATGGGAGGCACTGAAGCTTTCTTT. It encodes CASSVMGGTEAFF. Together with reference TRBV9 and TRBJ1-1, the CDR3 gives the full variable domain: DSGVTQTPKHLITATGQRVTLRCSPRSGDLSVYWYQQSLDQGLQFLIQYYNGEERAKGNILERFSAQQFPDLHSELNLSSLELGDSALYFCASSVMGGTEAFFGQGTRLTVV.

This chain's CDR3 is CASSFDRDRAWGYTF. CDR3 sequence (DNA): TGTGCCAGCAGCTTCGATCGGGACAGGGCATGGGGCTACACCTTC. The rearrangement joins TRBV5-4 to TRBJ1-2; the match to TRBD1 covers 9 bases. This CDR3 region has 15 residues. V shed 2 bases and J 8 bases; nucleotides not matched to a gene: 10. From germline, CDR1 is SGHNT and CDR2 YYREEE (reference sequence).

The chain combines TRBV7-9 with TRBJ2-5; 11 bases agree with TRBD2. The V and J ends lost 6 bases and 4 bases, in that order; junction bases with no gene match: 10. Germline CDR1 reads SEHNR; CDR2 reads FQNEAQ (reference sequence). The CDR3 has 16 residues. The CDR3 region has the DNA TGTGCCAGCAGTTTCCAGGGACTAGCGGTAAGAGAGACCCAGTACTTC. As protein: CASSFQGLAVRETQYF.

The chain joins TRBV7-9 to TRBJ2-2; D is uncertain. Germline V gene sequence: CDR1 SEHNR, CDR2 FQNEAQ (reference sequence). The CDR3 totals 15 residues. Trimming stripped 0 bases from V and 2 bases from J, with 7 bases between. The CDR3: CASSLAMSNTGELFF. For the CDR3, the DNA is TGTGCCAGCAGCTTAGCGATGAGTAACACCGGGGAGCTGTTTTTT.